The sequence of this T cell receptor (beta chain) was determined in a study of CD8 T cells in Susac syndrome. Reverse transcription of about 0.5 to 1 ug RNA was carried out with random hexamers. TCRdb reprocessed the immunoSEQ multiplex PCR reads via MiXCR and lists one record per CDR3 protein. The sample records approximately 150,000 distinct CDR3 sequences, around 95% being singletons. Germline assignment: CDR1 MNHEY and CDR2 SVGEGT. Trimming removed 4 bases from V and 5 bases from J, with 14 bases in between. The CDR3 is made up of 14 amino acids. The V and J genes are TRBV6-2 or TRBV6-3 and TRBJ1-2, with a possible D match to TRBD1 (6 bases). This sequence was found in a human donor with Susac syndrome. The sequencing input was CD4+ T cells from PBMCs. CDR3 nucleotide sequence: TGTGCCAGCAGTTCTCAGACTACAGGGTATGGCTACACCTTC. Translating it yields CASSSQTTGYGYTF.